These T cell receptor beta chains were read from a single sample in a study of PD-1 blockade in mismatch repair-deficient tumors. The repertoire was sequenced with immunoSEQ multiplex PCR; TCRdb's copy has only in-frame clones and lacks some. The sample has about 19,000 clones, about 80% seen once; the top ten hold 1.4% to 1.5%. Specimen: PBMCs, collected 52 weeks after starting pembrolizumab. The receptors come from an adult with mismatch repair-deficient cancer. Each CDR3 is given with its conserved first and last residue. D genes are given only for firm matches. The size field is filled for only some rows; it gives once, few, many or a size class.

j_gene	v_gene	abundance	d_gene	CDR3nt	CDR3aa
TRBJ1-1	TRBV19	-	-	TGTGCCAGTGGAAGCGGTCAAGGCGGGACTGAAGCTTTCTTT	CASGSGQGGTEAFF
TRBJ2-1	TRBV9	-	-	TGTGCCAGCAGCCCCCGGGGGTACTCCTACAATGAGCAGTTCTTC	CASSPRGYSYNEQFF
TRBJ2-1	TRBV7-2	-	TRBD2	TGTGCCAGCAGCTTAGGCCGTAGGGGACTAGTCTTTCCTGAGCAGTTCTTC	CASSLGRRGLVFPEQFF
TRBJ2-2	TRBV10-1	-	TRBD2	TGCGCCAGCAGCGCTAGGGGACTAGCGGGAGTCGGGGAGCTGTTTTTT	CASSARGLAGVGELFF
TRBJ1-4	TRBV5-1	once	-	TGCGCCAGCAGCTACTTTACAGGGACAACTAATGAAAAACTGTTTTTT	CASSYFTGTTNEKLFF
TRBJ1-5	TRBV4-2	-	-	TGTGCCAGCAGCCAAGGAGGGAACAATCAGCCCCAGCATTTT	CASSQGGNNQPQHF
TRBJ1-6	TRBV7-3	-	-	TGTGCCAGCAGCCGGGACATCGCCAATTCACCCCTCCACTTT	CASSRDIANSPLHF
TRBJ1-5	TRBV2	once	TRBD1	TGTGCCAGCAGGACAGGGGGAATGAGCAATCAGCCCCAGCATTTT	CASRTGGMSNQPQHF
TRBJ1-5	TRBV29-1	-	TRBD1	TGCAGCGTCCCCTCTGGGACAGGGCTTGGCAATCAGCCCCAGCATTTT	CSVPSGTGLGNQPQHF
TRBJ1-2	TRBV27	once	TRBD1	TGTGCCAGCAGTTCGACAGGGAACTATGGCTACACCTTC	CASSSTGNYGYTF
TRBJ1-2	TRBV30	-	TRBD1	TGTGCCTGGAGTGTACAGGGGATCTCCTATGGCTACACCTTC	CAWSVQGISYGYTF
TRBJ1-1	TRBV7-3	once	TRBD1	TGTGCCAGCAGCCCGGGACAGGGGAGAGAGGGTGAAGCTTTCTTT	CASSPGQGREGEAFF
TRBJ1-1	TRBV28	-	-	TGTGCCAGCAACGGCGAGCGAGCTTTCTTT	CASNGERAFF
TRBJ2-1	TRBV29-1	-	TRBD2	TGCAGCGTTAGAGCGGGAAATGAGCAGTTCTTC	CSVRAGNEQFF
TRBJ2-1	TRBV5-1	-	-	TGCGCCAGCAGCCCACAACAGGGTTCCTACAATGAGCAGTTCTTC	CASSPQQGSYNEQFF
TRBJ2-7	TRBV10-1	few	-	TGCGCCAGCCGAGGAACGGGAGAGCAGTACTTC	CASRGTGEQYF
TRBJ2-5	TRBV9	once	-	TGTGCCAGCAGCCGGGCGGGTTCCGCAGGAGAGACCCAGTACTTC	CASSRAGSAGETQYF
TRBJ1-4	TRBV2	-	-	TGTGCCAGCAGTGAAGGAGTTGTCGGGTATCTGTTTTTT	CASSEGVVGYLFF
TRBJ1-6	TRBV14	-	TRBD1	TGTGCCAGCAGGCGGACAGGGAGTTCACCCCTCCACTTT	CASRRTGSSPLHF
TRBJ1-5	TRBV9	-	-	TGTGCCAGCAACGTAAACGGGGGGGAACAGCCCCAGCATTTT	CASNVNGGEQPQHF
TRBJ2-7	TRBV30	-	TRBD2	TGTGCCTGGGCCCGACTAGCGGGGGGCTACGAGCAGTACTTC	CAWARLAGGYEQYF
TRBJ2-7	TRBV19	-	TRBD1	TGTGCCAGTAGTATCTTCCCGGACAGGGGGCTCTACGAGCAGTACTTC	CASSIFPDRGLYEQYF
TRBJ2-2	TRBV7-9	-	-	TGTGCCAGCAGCTTAACTAGCACCGGGGAGCTGTTTTTT	CASSLTSTGELFF
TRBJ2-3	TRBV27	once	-	TGTGCCAGCAGTTCCGGGTGGGTCGCAGATACGCAGTATTTT	CASSSGWVADTQYF
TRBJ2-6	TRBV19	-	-	TGTGCCAGTAGTATGGGAGGTTCCAATAACGTCCTGACTTTC	CASSMGGSNNVLTF
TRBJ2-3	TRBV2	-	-	TGTGCCAGCAACAGGGCTAGCAGCGCAGATACGCAGTATTTT	CASNRASSADTQYF
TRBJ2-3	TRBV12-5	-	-	TGTGCTAGTGGTTTTAGCGGCACAGATACGCAGTATTTT	CASGFSGTDTQYF
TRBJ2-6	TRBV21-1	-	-	TGTGCCAGCAGCCCACGGACAGGGGGGAGCTCTGGGGCCAACGTCCTGACTTTC	CASSPRTGGSSGANVLTF
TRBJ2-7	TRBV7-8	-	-	TGTGCCAGCAGCTTAGATATAGCCGAGTCCTACGAGCAGTACTTC	CASSLDIAESYEQYF
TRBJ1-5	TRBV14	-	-	TGTGCCAGCAGCCAACTGGCAGGGGGCAATCAGCCCCAGCATTTT	CASSQLAGGNQPQHF
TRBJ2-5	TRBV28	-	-	TGTGCCAGCAGTCCTAAACCCCAACGACTAGAACTTGGAGAGACCCAGTACTTC	CASSPKPQRLELGETQYF
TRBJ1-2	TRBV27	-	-	TGTGCCAGCAGTTTATCGATTCACGGGGACTATGGCTACACCTTC	CASSLSIHGDYGYTF
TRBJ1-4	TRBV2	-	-	TGTGCCAGCAGTGAATCGGGGGTAGGAGAAAAACTGTTTTTT	CASSESGVGEKLFF
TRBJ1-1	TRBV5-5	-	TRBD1	TGTGCCAGCAGCTCGGGACAGACACTTGAAGCTTTCTTT	CASSSGQTLEAFF
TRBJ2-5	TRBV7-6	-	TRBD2	TGTGCCAGCAGCTTTGACGGCGGGAGAAAGACCCAGTACTTC	CASSFDGGRKTQYF
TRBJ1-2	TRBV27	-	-	TGTGCCAGCAGTTTAGGACGGGGGGCTACATCTGGCTACACCTTC	CASSLGRGATSGYTF
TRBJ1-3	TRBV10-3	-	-	TGTGCCATCAGTGGAGGGTACACCATATATTTT	CAISGGYTIYF
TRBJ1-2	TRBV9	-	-	TGTGCCAGCAGCGTAGAAGGGGGTAACTATGGCTACACCTTC	CASSVEGGNYGYTF
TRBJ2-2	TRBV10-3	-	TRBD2	TGTGCCATCAGTGGTGGGACTAAAAACACCGGGGAGCTGTTTTTT	CAISGGTKNTGELFF
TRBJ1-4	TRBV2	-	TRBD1	TGTGCCAGCACCAAGGACAGGGGGCTTTTGAATGAAAAACTGTTTTTT	CASTKDRGLLNEKLFF
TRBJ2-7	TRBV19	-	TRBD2	TGTGCCAGTAGTCCTCAGGGGGGACTAGCTACCGAGCAGTACTTC	CASSPQGGLATEQYF
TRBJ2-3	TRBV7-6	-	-	TGTGCCAGCAGCCCCCGGATTGAGTCGGGAGACACAGATACGCAGTATTTT	CASSPRIESGDTDTQYF
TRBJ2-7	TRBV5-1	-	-	TGCGCCAGCAGCTTGGGGGGGGGCCCCTACGAGCAGTACTTC	CASSLGGGPYEQYF
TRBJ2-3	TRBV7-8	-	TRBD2	TGTGCCAGCAGCTCATCCCACAGCGGGACTAACGTTACGCAGTATTTT	CASSSSHSGTNVTQYF
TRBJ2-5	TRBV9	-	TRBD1	TGTGCCAGCAGCTCGGGGACAGGGGTGATAGAGACCCAGTACTTC	CASSSGTGVIETQYF
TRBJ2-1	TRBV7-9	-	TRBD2	TGTGCCAGCAGCCGGGGGGTAATAGAGAGCTCCTACAATGAGCAGTTCTTC	CASSRGVIESSYNEQFF
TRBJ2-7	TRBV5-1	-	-	TGCGCCAGCAGCTCCGATCCCCGGGGGAGGGAGCAGTACTTC	CASSSDPRGREQYF
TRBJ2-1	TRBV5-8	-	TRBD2	TGTGCCAGCCCCAATTTTCGGACTAGCGGGACCAGTGAGCAGTTCTTC	CASPNFRTSGTSEQFF
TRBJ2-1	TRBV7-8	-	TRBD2	TGTGCCAGCAGCCCGCGACTAGCGGGAGTCTCTAATGAGCAGTTCTTC	CASSPRLAGVSNEQFF
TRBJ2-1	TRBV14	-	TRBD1	TGTGCCAGCAGCCCGCCGGGACAGGGAGGGCCCTACAATGAGCAGTTCTTC	CASSPPGQGGPYNEQFF
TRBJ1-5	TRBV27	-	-	TGTGCCAGCAGTTTATGGTACAGTCCTAGCAATCAGCCCCAGCATTTT	CASSLWYSPSNQPQHF
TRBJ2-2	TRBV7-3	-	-	TGTGCCAGCAGCCAGGGAGGCGGAGGCCACACCGGGGAGCTGTTTTTT	CASSQGGGGHTGELFF